This TCR beta chain was documented in a study of blood T cell repertoires in COVID-19. Study information: Specimens from acute and convalescent COVID-19 originated in the United States, Italy and Spain. The cDNA or gDNA used as material had been derived from T cells, B-cell-depleted T cells, or PBMCs.

Original processing methods: Researchers report that nucleated cell counts were estimated from reference gene primer amplification. Assay used: immunoSEQ multiplex PCR; TCRdb lists only in-frame clones, some missing. Clone size and V and J calls were adopted from that table, with D and trimming inferred from the DNA. The sample carries hundreds of thousands of clones, approximately 90% recorded once. Germline V gene sequence: CDR1 ENHRY, CDR2 SYGVKD. The V and J ends lost 3 bases and 4 bases, in that order; junction bases with no gene match: 2. The CDR3 is made up of 13 amino acids. The receptor was derived from a woman aged 55-69 years with acute or convalescent COVID-19. Sequenced input: peripheral blood. The chain is built from TRBV10-3 and TRBJ2-7; the match to TRBD1 covers 8 bases. The CDR3 loop reads CAISEGTGYEQYF. The CDR3 DNA reads as TGTGCCATCAGTGAAGGGACAGGATACGAGCAGTACTTC.